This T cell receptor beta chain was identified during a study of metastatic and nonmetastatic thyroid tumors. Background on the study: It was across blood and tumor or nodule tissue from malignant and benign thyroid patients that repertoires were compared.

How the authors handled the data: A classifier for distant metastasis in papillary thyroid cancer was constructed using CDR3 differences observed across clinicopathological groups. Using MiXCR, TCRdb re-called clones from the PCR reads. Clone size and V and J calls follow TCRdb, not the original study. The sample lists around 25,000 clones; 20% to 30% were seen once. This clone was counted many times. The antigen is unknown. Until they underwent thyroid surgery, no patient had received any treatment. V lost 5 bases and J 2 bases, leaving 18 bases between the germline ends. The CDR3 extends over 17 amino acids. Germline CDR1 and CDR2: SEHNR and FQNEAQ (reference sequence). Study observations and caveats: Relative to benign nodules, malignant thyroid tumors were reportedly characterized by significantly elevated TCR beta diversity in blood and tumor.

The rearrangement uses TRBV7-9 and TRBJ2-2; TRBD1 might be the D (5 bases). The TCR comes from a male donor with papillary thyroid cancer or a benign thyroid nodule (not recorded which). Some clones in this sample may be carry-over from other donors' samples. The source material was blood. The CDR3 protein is CASSRIKTDINTGELFF. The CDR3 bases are TGTGCCAGCAGCCGAATTAAGACAGACATTAACACCGGGGAGCTGTTTTTT.